The present T cell receptor (beta chain) was sequenced within a study of OX40 agonist ivuxolimab in advanced cancers. Assay: immunoSEQ multiplex PCR; the TCRdb copy retains only in-frame clones and omits some. In the table there are roughly 100,000 clones, 90% of which are singletons. With regard to this clone: Its antigen is not identified.

The CDR3 consists of 15 residues. Trimming left V 6 bases short and J 2 bases short, with 16 bases between. Germline V gene data show CDR1 as MNHEY and CDR2 as SMNVEV (reference sequence). General study points: Relative to CD4+ cells, CD8+ T cells on average had more expanded clones.

V gene TRBV27 combines with J gene TRBJ2-5; D ambiguous. The sample consisted of CD4+ or CD8+ T cells sorted from blood, taken in a trial of the OX40 agonist ivuxolimab. The receptor comes from an adult with an advanced solid tumor such as melanoma, head and neck, liver or kidney cancer. The CDR3 DNA is TGTGCCAGCAGCCATGCCCCGGCTCGGCAAGAGACCCAGTACTTC. Its protein is CASSHAPARQETQYF.